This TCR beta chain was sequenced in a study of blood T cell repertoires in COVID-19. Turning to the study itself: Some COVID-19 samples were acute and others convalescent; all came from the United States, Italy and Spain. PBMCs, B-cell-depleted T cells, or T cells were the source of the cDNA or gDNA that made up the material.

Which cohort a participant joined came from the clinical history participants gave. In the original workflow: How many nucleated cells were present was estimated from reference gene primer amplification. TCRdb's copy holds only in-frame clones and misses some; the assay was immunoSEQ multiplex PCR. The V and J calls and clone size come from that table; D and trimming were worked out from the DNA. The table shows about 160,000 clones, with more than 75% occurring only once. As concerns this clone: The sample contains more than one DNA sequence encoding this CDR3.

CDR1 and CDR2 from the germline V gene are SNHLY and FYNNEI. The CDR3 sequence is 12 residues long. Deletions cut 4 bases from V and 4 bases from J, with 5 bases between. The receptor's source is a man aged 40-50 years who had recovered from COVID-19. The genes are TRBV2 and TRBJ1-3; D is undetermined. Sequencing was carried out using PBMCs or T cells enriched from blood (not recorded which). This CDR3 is CASSAQGNTIYF. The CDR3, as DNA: TGTGCCAGCAGTGCTCAGGGAAACACCATATATTTT.